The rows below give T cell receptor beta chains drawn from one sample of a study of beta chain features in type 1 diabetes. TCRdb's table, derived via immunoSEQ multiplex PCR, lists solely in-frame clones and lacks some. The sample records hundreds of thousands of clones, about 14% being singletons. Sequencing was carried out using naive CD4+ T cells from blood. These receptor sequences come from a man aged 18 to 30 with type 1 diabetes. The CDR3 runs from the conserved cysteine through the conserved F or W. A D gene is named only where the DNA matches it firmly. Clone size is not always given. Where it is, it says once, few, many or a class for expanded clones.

CDR3aa: CASARISGANVLTF
CDR3nt: TGTGCCTCGGCACGGATATCTGGGGCCAACGTCCTGACTTTC
d_gene: NA
j_gene: TRBJ2-6
abundance: NA
v_gene: TRBV30

CDR3aa: CASSMGPWGKEGEQFF
CDR3nt: TGTGCCAGTAGTATGGGCCCGTGGGGAAAAGAGGGTGAGCAGTTCTTC
d_gene: NA
j_gene: TRBJ2-1
abundance: NA
v_gene: TRBV19

CDR3aa: CASSSLAGKNNEQFF
CDR3nt: TGTGCCAGCTCATCCCTAGCGGGTAAAAACAATGAGCAGTTCTTC
d_gene: TRBD2
j_gene: TRBJ2-1
abundance: few
v_gene: TRBV18

CDR3aa: CASSPRLAGDNEQFF
CDR3nt: TGTGCCAGCTCACCAAGGCTAGCGGGAGACAATGAGCAGTTCTTC
d_gene: TRBD2
j_gene: TRBJ2-1
abundance: few
v_gene: TRBV18

CDR3aa: CASSPPGANEQYF
CDR3nt: TGTGCCAGCAGCCCACCGGGGGCCAACGAGCAGTACTTC
d_gene: NA
j_gene: TRBJ2-7
abundance: NA
v_gene: TRBV6-5

CDR3aa: CASSINRQETQYF
CDR3nt: TGTGCCAGTAGTATTAACAGGCAAGAGACCCAGTACTTC
d_gene: NA
j_gene: TRBJ2-5
abundance: few
v_gene: TRBV19

CDR3aa: CASSLDDETQYF
CDR3nt: TGCGCCAGCAGCCTAGACGATGAGACCCAGTACTTC
d_gene: NA
j_gene: TRBJ2-5
abundance: few
v_gene: TRBV4-3

CDR3aa: CASSPDRGGGYTF
CDR3nt: TGTGCCAGCAGCCCCGACAGGGGGGGAGGCTACACCTTC
d_gene: TRBD1
j_gene: TRBJ1-2
abundance: few
v_gene: TRBV9

CDR3aa: CASSSYRPGAQETQYF
CDR3nt: TGTGCCAGCAGTTCTTACCGTCCGGGGGCCCAAGAGACCCAGTACTTC
d_gene: NA
j_gene: TRBJ2-5
abundance: NA
v_gene: TRBV6-5

CDR3aa: CASSQGTGDTQYF
CDR3nt: TGCGCCAGCAGCCAGGGGACGGGAGATACGCAGTATTTT
d_gene: NA
j_gene: TRBJ2-3
abundance: few
v_gene: TRBV4-3

CDR3aa: CAWLRRSARGLQGQYF
CDR3nt: TGTGCCTGGCTAAGGCGGTCAGCCCGAGGTTTACAAGGGCAGTACTTC
d_gene: NA
j_gene: TRBJ2-7
abundance: NA
v_gene: TRBV30